This T cell receptor (beta chain) emerged from a study of T cells after posttransplantation cyclophosphamide. The sample holds a few counts of this clone. What it binds is unknown. The germline V gene has CDR1 LNHDA and CDR2 SQIVND (reference sequence). CDR3 size: 15 residues. The trim removed 6 bases at V and 4 bases at J, leaving 11 bases unmatched. This table comes from immunoSEQ multiplex PCR, and its TCRdb copy is limited to in-frame clones, with some not included. The sample holds more than 12,000 clones, roughly 72% seen once. Whole-study results and caveats: TRB overlap between skin or GI tissue T cells and blood was limited. Donor-recipient repertoire similarity was low at 1-2 months, rising over year one.

Material: memory CD4+ T cells sorted from PBMCs. This TCR was recovered from a man aged 50-59 years. This sequence joins TRBV19 and TRBJ1-2, with 7 bases matching TRBD1. In DNA, the CDR3 is TGTGCCAGTAGGGATTTGACAGGGCGGATCTATGGCTACACCTTC. This encodes CASRDLTGRIYGYTF.